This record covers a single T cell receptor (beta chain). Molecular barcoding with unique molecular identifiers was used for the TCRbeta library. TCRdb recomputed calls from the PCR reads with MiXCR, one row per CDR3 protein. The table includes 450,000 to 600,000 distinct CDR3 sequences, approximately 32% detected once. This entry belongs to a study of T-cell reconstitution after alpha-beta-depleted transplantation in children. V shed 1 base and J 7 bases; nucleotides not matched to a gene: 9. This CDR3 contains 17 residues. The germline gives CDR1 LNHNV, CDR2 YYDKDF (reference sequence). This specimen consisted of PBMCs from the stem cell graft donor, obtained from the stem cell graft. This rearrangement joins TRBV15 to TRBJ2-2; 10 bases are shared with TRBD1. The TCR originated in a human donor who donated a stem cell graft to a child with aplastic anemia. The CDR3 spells CATSRVPGQGSGGELFF. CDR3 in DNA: TGTGCCACCAGCAGAGTACCGGGACAGGGGAGTGGCGGGGAGCTGTTTTTT. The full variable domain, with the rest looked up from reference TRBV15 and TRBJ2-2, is DAMVIQNPRYQVTQFGKPVTLSCSQTLNHNVMYWYQQKSSQAPKLLFHYYDKDFNNEADTPDNFQSRRPNTSFCFLDIRSPGLGDTAMYLCATSRVPGQGSGGELFFGEGSRLTVL.